Reported below is one T cell receptor (beta chain). Its antigen remains unknown. Each sample's TCRbeta library yielded on average about 40,773 productive templates. The assay was immunoSEQ multiplex PCR, and TCRdb's table has in-frame clones only and misses some. The sample has approximately 4,000 clones, around 52% seen once. The data belong to a study of STAT3 mutations in large granular lymphocyte leukemia. Background on the study: More than half of T-LGLL patients received immunosuppressive therapy.

Germline V gene data show CDR1 as SEHNR and CDR2 as FQNEAQ (reference sequence). The CDR3 runs 15 residues. V was pared by 2 bases and J by 3 bases, with 14 bases between. Study results and caveats: Treatment regimens differed across patients between samplings. In T-cell large granular lymphocyte leukemia, about half of patients showed multiple immunodominant subclonotypes.

The chain uses TRBV7-9 and TRBJ2-7; the D gene is possibly TRBD1 (6 bases). The receptor comes from a male patient aged 50 to 60 with T-cell large granular lymphocyte leukemia. Some clones in this sample may be carry-over from other donors' samples. Sequencing was done on a sample of peripheral blood mononuclear cells. This CDR3 is CASSLQQGIGYEQYF. For the CDR3, the DNA is TGTGCCAGCAGCTTACAGCAGGGGATTGGCTACGAGCAGTACTTC.